Here is one T cell receptor beta chain with its context. Antigen unknown. TCRdb reprocessed the 5' RACE reads via MiXCR and lists one record per CDR3 protein. The profile shows tens of thousands of distinct CDR3 sequences, around 6.6% of them singletons. The data derive from a study of T-cell memory formation after mild COVID-19. General observations from the study: CD4+ clones that contracted lay mainly in CM and EM; CD8+ ones lay in EMRA. CD4/CD8 balance characterized clones contracting day 15 to 85, and CD4+ skew characterized later expanders.

This CDR3 has 12 residues. Deletions cut 6 bases from V and 8 bases from J, with 16 bases between. Germline CDR1 SQVTM, CDR2 ANQGSEA. V usage is TRBV29-1 and J usage is TRBJ1-1; D is perhaps TRBD1 (6 bases). Sequenced sample: PBMCs or a T cell subset sorted from them (not recorded which). The TCR originated in an adult who had mild COVID-19 (a few samples of this study predate the infection). Cell type and time point are not known. For the CDR3, the DNA is TGCAGCGTGGCCCCACAGGGCTGGGAAGCTTTCTTT. This translates into CSVAPQGWEAFF.